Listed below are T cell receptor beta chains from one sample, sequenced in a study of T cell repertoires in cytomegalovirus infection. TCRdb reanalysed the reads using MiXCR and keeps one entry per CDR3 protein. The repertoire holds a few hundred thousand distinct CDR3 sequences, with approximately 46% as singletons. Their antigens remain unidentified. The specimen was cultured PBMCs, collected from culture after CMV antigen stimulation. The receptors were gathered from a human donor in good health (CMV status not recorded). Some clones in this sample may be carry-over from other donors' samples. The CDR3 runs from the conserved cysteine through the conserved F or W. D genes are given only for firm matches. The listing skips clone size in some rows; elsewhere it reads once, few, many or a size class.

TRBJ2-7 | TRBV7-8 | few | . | TGTGCCAGCAGCTTACGGTTGAGGGCGGGGTTAAGGTCCTACGAGCAGTACTTC | CASSLRLRAGLRSYEQYF
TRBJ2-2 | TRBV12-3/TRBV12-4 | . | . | TGTGCCAGCACCCGGGCAGGGGCCCCCGGGGAGCTGTTTTTT | CASTRAGAPGELFF
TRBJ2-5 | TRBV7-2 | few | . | TGTGCCACCACGAGGGGGGGCGGTCAGTTGTCAGCGGAGACCCAGTACTTC | CATTRGGGQLSAETQYF
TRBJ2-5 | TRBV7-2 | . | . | TGTGCCAGCAGTCGCGTGGGCGGGGAGACCCAGTACTTC | CASSRVGGETQYF
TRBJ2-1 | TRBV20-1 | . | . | TGCAGTGCTAGTTCGCGGGAAAGGGGGAACAATGAGCAGTTCTTC | CSASSRERGNNEQFF
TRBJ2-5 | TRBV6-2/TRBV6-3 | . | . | TGTGCCAGCAGTTACTCGAGGGCGACCAGCGTACAAGAGACCCAGTACTTC | CASSYSRATSVQETQYF
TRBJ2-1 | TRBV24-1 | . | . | TGTGCCACCAGTGGGGCCCTGGCCGGCCCGAAGCAGTTCTTC | CATSGALAGPKQFF
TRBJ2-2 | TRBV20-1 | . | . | TGCAGTGCTAGACGGACCGGCTCCGGGGAGCTGTTTTTT | CSARRTGSGELFF
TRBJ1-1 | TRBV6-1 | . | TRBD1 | TGTGCCAGCAGTGAATGGGGACAGATAAACACTGAAGCTTTCTTT | CASSEWGQINTEAFF
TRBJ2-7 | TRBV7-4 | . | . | TGTGCCATACAGGGATGGGGTCGCGTGTCCTACGAGCAGTACTTC | CAIQGWGRVSYEQYF
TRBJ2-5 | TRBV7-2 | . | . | TGTGCCAGCAGCTTGACCCCGACTGGGACCCAGTACTTC | CASSLTPTGTQYF
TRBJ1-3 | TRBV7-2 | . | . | TGTGCCAGCAGCTTTCGTCAGGGCCCTGGAAACACCATATATTTT | CASSFRQGPGNTIYF
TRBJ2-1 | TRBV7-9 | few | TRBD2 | TGTGCCAGCAGCTTAGTCGGGACTAGCGTCGCGTACAATGAGCAGTTCTTC | CASSLVGTSVAYNEQFF
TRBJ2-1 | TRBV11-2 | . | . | TGTGCCAGCAGCTTAGTCCTAGGGGTTTACAATGAGCAGTTCTTC | CASSLVLGVYNEQFF
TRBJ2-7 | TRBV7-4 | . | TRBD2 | TGTGCCAGCAGCTTCTCCGGGGGGATGTCCTACGAGCAGTACTTC | CASSFSGGMSYEQYF
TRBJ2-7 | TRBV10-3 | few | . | TGTGCCATCAGTGAGTTAACGCACGAGCAGTACTTC | CAISELTHEQYF
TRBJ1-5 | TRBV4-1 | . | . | TGCGCCAGCAGCCAGGGGACAACGACTCAAAATCAGCCCCAGCATTTT | CASSQGTTTQNQPQHF
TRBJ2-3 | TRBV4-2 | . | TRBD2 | TGTGCCAGCTCGAGCGGGGGGGCTGATGATACGCAGTATTTT | CASSSGGADDTQYF
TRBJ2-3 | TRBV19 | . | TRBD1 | TGTGCCAGTCGGGACAGGGCCGCCCCTAGCACAGATACGCAGTATTTT | CASRDRAAPSTDTQYF
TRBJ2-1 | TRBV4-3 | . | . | TGCGCCAGCAGCCAAGATCGAGGGGCTAGCGCCCTCCATGAGCAGTTCTTC | CASSQDRGASALHEQFF
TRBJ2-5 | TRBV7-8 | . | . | TGTGCCAGCAAGATCCAAGGGGGTCGCCAAGAGACCCAGTACTTC | CASKIQGGRQETQYF
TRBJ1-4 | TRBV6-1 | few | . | TGTGCCAGCACCCCCGACAGGTCAGGTGGTGGAGAAAAACTGTTTTTT | CASTPDRSGGGEKLFF
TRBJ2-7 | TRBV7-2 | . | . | TGTGCCAGCAGCCTTTCGTGGGAGATGGGCGAGCAGTACTTC | CASSLSWEMGEQYF
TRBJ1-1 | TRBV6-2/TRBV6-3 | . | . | TGTGCCAGCAGTTGGACACCGCGAGGGTTCACTGAAGCTTTCTTT | CASSWTPRGFTEAFF
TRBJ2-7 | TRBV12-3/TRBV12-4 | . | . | TGTGCCAGCACCCTCCGGGGGACCCACGAGCAGTACTTC | CASTLRGTHEQYF
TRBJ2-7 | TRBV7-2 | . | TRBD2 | TGTGCCAGCAGTCCCCCCCGGGAGGACTCCTACGAGCAGTACTTC | CASSPPREDSYEQYF
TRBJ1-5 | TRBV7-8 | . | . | TGTGCCAACAGCTCCTCCCGGGCCCTCAATCAGCCCCAGCATTTT | CANSSSRALNQPQHF
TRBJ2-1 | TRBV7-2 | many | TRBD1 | TGTGCCAGCAGCTTAGACAGGGGACATGAGCAGTTCTTC | CASSLDRGHEQFF
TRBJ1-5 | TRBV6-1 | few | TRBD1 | TGTGCCAGCAGGACAGGGGGCTATCAGCCCCAGCATTTT | CASRTGGYQPQHF
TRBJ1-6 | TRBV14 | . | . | TGTGCCAGCAGCCAAGTGGGGGGGGGCAATTCACCCCTCCACTTT | CASSQVGGGNSPLHF
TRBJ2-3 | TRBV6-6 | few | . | TGTGCCAGCAGCCCCATTGGTGCAGAACGCACAGATACGCAGTATTTT | CASSPIGAERTDTQYF
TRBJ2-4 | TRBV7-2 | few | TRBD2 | TGTGCCAGCAGCCCTCGAAGCGGGAGGGAAAACATTCAGTACTTC | CASSPRSGRENIQYF
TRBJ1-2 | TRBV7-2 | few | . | TGTGCCAGCAGCCCGAGGGGCAGTAACTATGGCTACACCTTC | CASSPRGSNYGYTF
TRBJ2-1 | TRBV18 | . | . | TGTGCCAGCTCACCAAGGAGGGGGGAGAATGAGCAGTTCTTC | CASSPRRGENEQFF
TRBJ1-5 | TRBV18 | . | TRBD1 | TGTGCCAGCTCACCAGGGACAGGGGGCTATCAGCCCCAGCATTTT | CASSPGTGGYQPQHF
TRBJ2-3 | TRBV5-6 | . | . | . | CASSILVGRTDTQYF
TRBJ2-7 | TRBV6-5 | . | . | TGTGCCAGCAGTTGGACGTATCCCCTTACCTACGAGCAGTACTTC | CASSWTYPLTYEQYF
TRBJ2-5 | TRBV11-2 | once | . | TGTGCCAGCAGCCTTTGGGGCGGCCAAGAGACCCAGTACTTC | CASSLWGGQETQYF
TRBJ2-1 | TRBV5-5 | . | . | TGTGCCAGCAGCTTGGCCAGGGGCCCCTACAATGAGCAGTTCTTC | CASSLARGPYNEQFF
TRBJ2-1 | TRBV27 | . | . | TGTGCCAGCAGTTTGAGACTAGTGGTTCCTTACAATGAGCAGTTCTTC | CASSLRLVVPYNEQFF
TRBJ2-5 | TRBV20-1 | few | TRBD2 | TGCAGTGCTAGGGTTCCTAGCGGGGGTGAAATTGAGACCCAGTACTTC | CSARVPSGGEIETQYF
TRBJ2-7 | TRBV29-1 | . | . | TGCAGCGCCCGACAGGACACCTACGAGCAGTACTTC | CSARQDTYEQYF
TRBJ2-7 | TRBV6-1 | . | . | TGTGCCAGCCGTCCAGCCAAGGGAAAGGAGTACGAGCAGTACTTC | CASRPAKGKEYEQYF
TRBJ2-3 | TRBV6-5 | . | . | TGTGCCAGCAGTGCAAGACGTAGGACAGATACGCAGTATTTT | CASSARRRTDTQYF
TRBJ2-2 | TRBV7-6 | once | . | TGTGCCAGCGGTATATGGGCTTCGAACACCGGGGAGCTGTTTTTT | CASGIWASNTGELFF
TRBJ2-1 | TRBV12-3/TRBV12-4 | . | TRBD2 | TGTGCCAGCAGAAATAGGCCGGGACTACGAGGCCCGAATCAGCAGTTCTTC | CASRNRPGLRGPNQQFF
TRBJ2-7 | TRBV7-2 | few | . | TGTGCCAGCAGCCGCGTGAGGACACTAATCTACGAGCAGTACTTC | CASSRVRTLIYEQYF
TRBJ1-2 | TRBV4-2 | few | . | TGTGCCAGCAGCCAGGGATACTATGGCTACACCTTC | CASSQGYYGYTF
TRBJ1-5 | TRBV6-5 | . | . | TGTGCCAGCAGTGCCCTCCCTGACAGTAGCAATCAGCCCCAGCATTTT | CASSALPDSSNQPQHF
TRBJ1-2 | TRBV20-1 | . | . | TGCAGTGCTAGAGCGGGGAACTATGGCTACACCTTC | CSARAGNYGYTF
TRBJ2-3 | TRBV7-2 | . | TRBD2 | TGTGCCAGCAGCTTAGCGGGCGGGGGGGCTGTCGATACGCAGTATTTT | CASSLAGGGAVDTQYF
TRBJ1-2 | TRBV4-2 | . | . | TGTGCCAGCAGCGCCAGTATAGTGGATCTTATTACGATAGACTATGGCTACACCTTC | CASSASIVDLITIDYGYTF
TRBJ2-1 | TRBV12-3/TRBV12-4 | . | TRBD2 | TGTGCCAGCAGTCGCCTAGCGGGGACGGGCAATGAGCAGTTCTTC | CASSRLAGTGNEQFF
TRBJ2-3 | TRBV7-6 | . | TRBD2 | TGTGCCAGCAGCGCCAACCTACTAGCGGGGGGCAGCACAGATACGCAGTATTTT | CASSANLLAGGSTDTQYF